This T cell receptor (beta chain) comes out of a study of cytomegalovirus exposure and HLA in healthy donors. PCR was performed using 60 Vbeta and 13 Jbeta primers. TCRdb's copy holds only in-frame clones and misses some; the assay was immunoSEQ multiplex PCR. The sample yields about 170,000 clones, less than 80% seen once. Germline lookup yields CDR1 GTSNPN and CDR2 SVGIG (reference sequence). The CDR3 loop spans 13 amino acids. V was clipped by 8 bases and J by 1 base, with 12 bases between them. Sequencing used PBMCs. The source of this sequence is a female donor in good health and CMV-seronegative. The chain employs TRBV30 and TRBJ1-5, with TRBD1 as a possible D gene (5 bases). CDR3 in amino acids: CAQAGKSNQPQHF. The CDR3, as DNA: TGTGCCCAGGCAGGGAAGAGCAATCAGCCCCAGCATTTT.